This is a list of T cell receptor beta chains from one sample in a study of blood T cell repertoires in COVID-19. Profiling relied on immunoSEQ multiplex PCR, and the TCRdb table lists in-frame clones only, not all of them. The table records approximately 230,000 clones, 86% of them present only once. Sample: peripheral blood. Source of these receptors: a man between 25 and 39 years old who had recovered from COVID-19. CDR3s leave out the opening cysteine and the closing phenylalanine or tryptophan. A D gene is named only where the DNA matches it firmly.

d_call j_call v_call cdr3_aa
. TRBJ1-5 TRBV12-3/TRBV12-4 ASSLLNSPQH
. TRBJ1-3 TRBV7-6 ASSLYRGSGNTIY
TRBD1 TRBJ1-2 TRBV7-9 ASSPWTGGLSYGYT
. TRBJ1-4 TRBV6-5 ASSSAGGFGEKLF
TRBD2 TRBJ2-3 TRBV9 ASSVAPSGGATDTQY
TRBD1 TRBJ2-7 TRBV11-2 ASSRSHRGEQY
TRBD2 TRBJ2-3 TRBV5-6 ASSRLSGGRDTQY
. TRBJ2-5 TRBV10-1 ASSNGVQETQY
TRBD1 TRBJ1-2 TRBV6-1 ASSDAIGQGAQGYT
. TRBJ2-5 TRBV6-2/TRBV6-3 ASSRGTIQETQY
. TRBJ1-1 TRBV5-1 ASSLALFSNTEAF
. TRBJ2-3 TRBV7-9 ASSLRGPGTDTQY
TRBD1 TRBJ1-5 TRBV20-1 SADNGTGFR
. TRBJ1-5 TRBV30 AWSSQGPSNQPQH
TRBD2 TRBJ2-5 TRBV6-5 ASSYTSGGQETQY
. TRBJ2-5 TRBV24-1 ATSDLSGETQY
TRBD2 TRBJ2-7 TRBV6-1 ASREGTSGSYEQY
TRBD1 TRBJ2-1 TRBV6-4 ASSDSGGAGYNEQF
. TRBJ1-2 TRBV29-1 SVSPPKGYT
TRBD1 TRBJ1-5 TRBV4-2 ASSQGWAGGGLNQPQH
TRBD2 TRBJ2-1 TRBV9 ASSVSTTASGGGNEQF
. TRBJ2-5 TRBV27 ASSSQVRETQY